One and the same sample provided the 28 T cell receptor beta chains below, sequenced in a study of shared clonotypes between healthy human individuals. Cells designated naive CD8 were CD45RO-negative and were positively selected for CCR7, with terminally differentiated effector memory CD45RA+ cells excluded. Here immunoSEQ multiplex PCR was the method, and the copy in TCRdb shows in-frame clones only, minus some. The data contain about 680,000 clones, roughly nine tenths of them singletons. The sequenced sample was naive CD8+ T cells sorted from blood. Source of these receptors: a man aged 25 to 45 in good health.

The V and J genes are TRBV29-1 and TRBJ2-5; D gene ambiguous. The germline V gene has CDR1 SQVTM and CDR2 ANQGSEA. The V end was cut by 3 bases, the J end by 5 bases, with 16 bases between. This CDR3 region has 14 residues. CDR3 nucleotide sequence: TGCAGCGTTGAGGTCACGGCCCAAGGGGAGACCCAGTACTTC. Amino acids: CSVEVTAQGETQYF. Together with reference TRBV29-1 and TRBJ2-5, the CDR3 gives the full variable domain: SAVISQKPSRDICQRGTSLTIQCQVDSQVTMMFWYRQQPGQSLTLIATANQGSEATYESGFVIDKFPISRPNLTFSTLTVSNMSPEDSSIYLCSVEVTAQGETQYFGPGTRLLVL.

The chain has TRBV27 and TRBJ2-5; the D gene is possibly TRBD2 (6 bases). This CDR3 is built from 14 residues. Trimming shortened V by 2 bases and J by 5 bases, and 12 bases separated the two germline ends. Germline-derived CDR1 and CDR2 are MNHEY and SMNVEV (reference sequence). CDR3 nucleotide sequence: TGTGCCAGCAGTTTAAAGTCGGGGGAGGAGACCCAGTACTTC. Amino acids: CASSLKSGEETQYF.

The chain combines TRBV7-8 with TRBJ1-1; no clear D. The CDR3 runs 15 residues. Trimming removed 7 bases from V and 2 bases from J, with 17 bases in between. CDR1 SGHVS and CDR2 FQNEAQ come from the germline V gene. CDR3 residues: CASTPSRTQNTEAFF. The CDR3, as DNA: TGTGCCAGCACCCCTAGCCGGACTCAAAACACTGAAGCTTTCTTT.

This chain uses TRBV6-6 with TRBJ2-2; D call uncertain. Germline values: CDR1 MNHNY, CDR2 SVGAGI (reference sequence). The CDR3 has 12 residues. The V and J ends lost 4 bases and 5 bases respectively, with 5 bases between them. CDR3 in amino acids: CASSWGTGELFF. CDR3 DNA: TGTGCCAGCAGTTGGGGAACCGGGGAGCTGTTTTTT.

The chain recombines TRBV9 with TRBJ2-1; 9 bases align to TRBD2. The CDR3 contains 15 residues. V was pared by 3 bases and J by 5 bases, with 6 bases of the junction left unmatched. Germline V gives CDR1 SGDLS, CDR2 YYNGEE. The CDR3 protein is CASSGTSATNNEQFF. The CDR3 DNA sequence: TGTGCCAGCAGCGGGACTAGCGCTACCAACAATGAGCAGTTCTTC.

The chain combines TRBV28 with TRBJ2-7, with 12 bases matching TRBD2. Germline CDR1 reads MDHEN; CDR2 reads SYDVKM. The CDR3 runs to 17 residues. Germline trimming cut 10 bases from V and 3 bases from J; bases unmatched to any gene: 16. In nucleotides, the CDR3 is TGTGCCATTGGCGGGGCTAGCGGGAGGGCCGTTCGCTACGAGCAGTACTTC. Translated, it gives CAIGGASGRAVRYEQYF.

CDR3 nucleotides: TGTGCCAGCAGCTCCATCGGGTCCGCGGCGCCCAACACCGGGGAGCTGTTTTTT. It is translated as CASSSIGSAAPNTGELFF. The rearrangement joins TRBV7-3 to TRBJ2-2; D remains unclear. CDR1 and CDR2 (germline): SGHTA, FQGTGA. Trimming left V 4 bases short and J 2 bases short, with 20 bases between. This CDR3 spans 18 amino acids.

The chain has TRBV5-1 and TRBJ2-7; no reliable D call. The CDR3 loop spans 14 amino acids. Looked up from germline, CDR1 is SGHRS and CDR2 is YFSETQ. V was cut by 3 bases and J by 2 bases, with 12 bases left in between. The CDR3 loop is CASSSNLVPYEQYF. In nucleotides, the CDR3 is TGCGCCAGCAGCTCAAACCTAGTACCCTACGAGCAGTACTTC.

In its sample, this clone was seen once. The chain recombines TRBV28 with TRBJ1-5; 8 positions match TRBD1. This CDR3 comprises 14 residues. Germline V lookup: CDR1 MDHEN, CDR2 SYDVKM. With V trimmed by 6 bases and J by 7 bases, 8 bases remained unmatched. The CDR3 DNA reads TGTGCCAGCAGGGAGAGACAGGGGCTACAGCCCCAGCATTTT. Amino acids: CASRERQGLQPQHF.

The CDR3 nucleotides read TGTGCCAGCGGCGCATGGGGGTCTTCCTACGAGCAGTACTTC. This codes for CASGAWGSSYEQYF. The chain links TRBV6-1 to TRBJ2-7; D may be TRBD1 or TRBD2 (5 bases each). The V end was cut by 8 bases, the J end by 1 base, with 15 bases between. Germline loops: CDR1 MNHNS, CDR2 SASEGT. The CDR3 is 14 amino acids.

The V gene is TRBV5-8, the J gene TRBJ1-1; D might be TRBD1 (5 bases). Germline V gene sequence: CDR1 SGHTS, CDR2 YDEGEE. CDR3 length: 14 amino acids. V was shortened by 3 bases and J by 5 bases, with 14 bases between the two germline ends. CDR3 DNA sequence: TGTGCCAGCAGCTCATATCCAGGGTCGACTGAAGCTTTCTTT. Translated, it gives CASSSYPGSTEAFF.

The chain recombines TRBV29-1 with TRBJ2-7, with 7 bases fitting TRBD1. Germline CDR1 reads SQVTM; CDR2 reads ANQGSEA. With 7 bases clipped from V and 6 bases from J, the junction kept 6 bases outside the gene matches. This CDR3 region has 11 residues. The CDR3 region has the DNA TGCAGCGCCCGACAGGGAGTCGAGCAGTACTTC. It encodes CSARQGVEQYF.

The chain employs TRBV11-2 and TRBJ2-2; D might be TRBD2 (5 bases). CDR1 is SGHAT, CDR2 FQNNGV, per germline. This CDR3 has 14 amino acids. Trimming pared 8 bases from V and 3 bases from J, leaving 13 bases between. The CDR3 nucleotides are TGTGCCAGCTGGTTGGAGGAGCACACCGGGGAGCTGTTTTTT. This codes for CASWLEEHTGELFF.

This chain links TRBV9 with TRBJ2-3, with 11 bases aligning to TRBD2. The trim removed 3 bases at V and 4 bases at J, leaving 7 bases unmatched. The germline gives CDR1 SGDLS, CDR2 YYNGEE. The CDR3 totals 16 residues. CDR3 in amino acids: CASSEVGLAVPDTQYF. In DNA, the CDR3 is TGTGCCAGCAGCGAGGTGGGACTAGCGGTCCCAGATACGCAGTATTTT.

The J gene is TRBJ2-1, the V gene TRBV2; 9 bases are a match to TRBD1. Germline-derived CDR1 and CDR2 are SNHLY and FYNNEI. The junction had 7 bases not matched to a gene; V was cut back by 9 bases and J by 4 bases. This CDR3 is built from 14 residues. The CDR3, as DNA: TGTGCCAGAGGGGGGACAGGGACTTACAATGAGCAGTTCTTC. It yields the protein CARGGTGTYNEQFF. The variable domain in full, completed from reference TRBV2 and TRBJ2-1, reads EPEVTQTPSHQVTQMGQEVILRCVPISNHLYFYWYRQILGQKVEFLVSFYNNEISEKSEIFDDQFSVERPDGSNFTLKIRSTKLEDSAMYFCARGGTGTYNEQFFGPGTRLTVL.

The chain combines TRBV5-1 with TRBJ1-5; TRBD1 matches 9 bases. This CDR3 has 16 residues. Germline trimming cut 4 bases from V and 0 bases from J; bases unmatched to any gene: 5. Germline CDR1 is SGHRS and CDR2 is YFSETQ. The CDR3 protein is CASSTGTGSSNQPQHF. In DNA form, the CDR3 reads TGCGCCAGCAGCACCGGGACAGGGAGTAGCAATCAGCCCCAGCATTTT.

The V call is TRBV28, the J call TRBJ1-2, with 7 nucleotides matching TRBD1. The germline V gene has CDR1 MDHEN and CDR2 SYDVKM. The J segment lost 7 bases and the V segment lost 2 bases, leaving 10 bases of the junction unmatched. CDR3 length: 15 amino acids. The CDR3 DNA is TGTGCCAGCAGTTTACAGGGGGTTCGGGAGGTTGGCTACACCTTC. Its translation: CASSLQGVREVGYTF.

In nucleotides, the CDR3 is TGTGCCAGCAGCTTATTGGCCCTAGCGGCCTACAATGAGCAGTTCTTC. Amino acid sequence: CASSLLALAAYNEQFF. This chain uses TRBV7-9 with TRBJ2-1; 7 nucleotides align to TRBD2. With 2 bases clipped from V and 2 bases from J, the junction kept 6 bases outside the gene matches. Germline CDR1 and CDR2: SEHNR and FQNEAQ (reference sequence). The CDR3 consists of 16 residues.

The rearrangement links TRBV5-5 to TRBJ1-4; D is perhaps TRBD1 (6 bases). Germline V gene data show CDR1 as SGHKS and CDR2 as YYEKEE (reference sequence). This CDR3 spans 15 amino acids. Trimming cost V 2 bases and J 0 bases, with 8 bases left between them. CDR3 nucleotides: TGTGCCAGCAGCTTCGACAGGTCAACTAATGAAAAACTGTTTTTT. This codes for CASSFDRSTNEKLFF.

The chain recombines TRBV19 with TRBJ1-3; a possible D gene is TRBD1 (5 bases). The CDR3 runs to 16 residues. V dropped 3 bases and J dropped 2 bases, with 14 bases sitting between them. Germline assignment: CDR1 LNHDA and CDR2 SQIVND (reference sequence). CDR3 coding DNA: TGTGCCAGTAGTATGGTCGACGGGGGAGCTGGAAACACCATATATTTT. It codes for CASSMVDGGAGNTIYF.

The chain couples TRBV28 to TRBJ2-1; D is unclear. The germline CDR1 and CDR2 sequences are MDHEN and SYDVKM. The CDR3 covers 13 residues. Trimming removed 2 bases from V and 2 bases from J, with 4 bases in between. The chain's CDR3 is CASSLRTYNEQFF. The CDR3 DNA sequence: TGTGCCAGCAGTTTACGCACCTACAATGAGCAGTTCTTC.

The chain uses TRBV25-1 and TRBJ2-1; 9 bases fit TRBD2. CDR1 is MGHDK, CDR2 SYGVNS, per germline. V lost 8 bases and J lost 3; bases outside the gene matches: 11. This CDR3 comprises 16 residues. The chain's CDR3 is CASAPLSGRYYNEQFF. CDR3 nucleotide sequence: TGTGCCAGCGCTCCACTAAGCGGGAGGTACTACAATGAGCAGTTCTTC. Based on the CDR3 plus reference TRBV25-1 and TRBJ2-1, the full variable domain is EADIYQTPRYLVIGTGKKITLECSQTMGHDKMYWYQQDPGMELHLIHYSYGVNSTEKGDLSSESTVSRIRTEHFPLTLESARPSHTSQYLCASAPLSGRYYNEQFFGPGTRLTVL.

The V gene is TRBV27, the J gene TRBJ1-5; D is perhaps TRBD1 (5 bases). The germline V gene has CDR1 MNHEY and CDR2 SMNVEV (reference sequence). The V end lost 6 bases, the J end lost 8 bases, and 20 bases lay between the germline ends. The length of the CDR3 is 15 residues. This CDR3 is CASRWGGEGMEPQHF. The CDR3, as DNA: TGTGCCAGCAGATGGGGGGGTGAGGGTATGGAGCCCCAGCATTTT.

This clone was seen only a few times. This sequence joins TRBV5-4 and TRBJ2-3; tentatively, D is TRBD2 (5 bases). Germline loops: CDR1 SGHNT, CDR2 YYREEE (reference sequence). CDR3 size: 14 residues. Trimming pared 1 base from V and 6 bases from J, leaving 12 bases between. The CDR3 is CASSLSLARDTQYF. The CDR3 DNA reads TGTGCCAGCAGCTTGTCTCTAGCCCGCGATACGCAGTATTTT.

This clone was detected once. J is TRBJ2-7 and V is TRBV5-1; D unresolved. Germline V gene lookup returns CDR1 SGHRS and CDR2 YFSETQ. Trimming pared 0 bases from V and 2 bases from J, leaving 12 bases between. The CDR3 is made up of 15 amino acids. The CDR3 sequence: CASSLEAGPTYEQYF. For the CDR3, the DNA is TGCGCCAGCAGCTTGGAGGCAGGACCGACCTACGAGCAGTACTTC.

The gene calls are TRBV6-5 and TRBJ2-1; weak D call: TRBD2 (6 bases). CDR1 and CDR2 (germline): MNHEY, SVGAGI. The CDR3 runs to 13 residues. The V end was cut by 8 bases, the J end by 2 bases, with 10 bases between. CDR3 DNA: TGTGCCAGCCTTAGCGGTACCTACAATGAGCAGTTCTTC. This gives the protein CASLSGTYNEQFF.

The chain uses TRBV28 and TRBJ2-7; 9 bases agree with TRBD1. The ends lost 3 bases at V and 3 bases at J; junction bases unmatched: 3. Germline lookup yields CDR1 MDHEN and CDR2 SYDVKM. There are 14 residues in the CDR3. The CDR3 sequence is CASSLVDRGYEQYF. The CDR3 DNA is TGTGCCAGCAGTTTGGTGGACAGGGGCTACGAGCAGTACTTC.

CDR3 bases: TGTGCCACCAGCAGGATTCCGGGAGGACCCACCGGGGAGCTGTTTTTT. Its protein product is CATSRIPGGPTGELFF. The rearrangement uses TRBV15 and TRBJ2-2; 7 bases agree with TRBD2. Germline-derived CDR1 and CDR2 are LNHNV and YYDKDF (reference sequence). The V segment lost 3 bases and the J segment 4 bases; nucleotides outside the gene matches: 8. The CDR3 contains 16 residues.